The 32 T cell receptor beta chains given below trace back to one sample, sequenced in a study of cytomegalovirus exposure and HLA in healthy donors. In the PCR, 60 Vbeta and 13 Jbeta primers were used. The repertoire was sequenced with immunoSEQ multiplex PCR; TCRdb's copy has only in-frame clones and lacks some. The table shows approximately 160,000 clones, with approximately 80% occurring only once. Material for sequencing was PBMCs. The receptors stem from a woman aged 45 to 65 in good health and CMV-seropositive.

Concerning this clone itself: Relative to the germline gene, one junction end is altered; a read error may explain this. V and J are TRBV7-8 and TRBJ2-7; 8 nucleotides line up with TRBD2. The CDR3 is 16 amino acids. Germline CDR1 and CDR2: SGHVS and FQNEAQ. In nucleotides, the CDR3 is TGTGCCGGCAGCGCCCCGGGGCGGGAGGCAGCCTACGAGCAGTACTTC. Its translation is CAGSAPGREAAYEQYF.

Only a few counts were recorded for this clone. V gene TRBV4-3 combines with J gene TRBJ2-7; D not resolved. Germline CDR1 and CDR2: LGHNA and YSLEER. CDR3 length: 15 amino acids. The V and J ends lost 0 bases and 0 bases respectively, with 9 bases between them. This CDR3 reads CASSQEEAYSYEQYF. Written as DNA, the CDR3 is TGCGCCAGCAGCCAAGAAGAAGCCTACTCCTACGAGCAGTACTTC.

The CDR3 reads CSVRTGGVEQYF. The DNA of the CDR3 is TGCAGCGTACGGACAGGGGGCGTCGAGCAGTACTTC. The chain recombines TRBV29-1 with TRBJ2-7; TRBD1 aligns across 11 bases. This CDR3 spans 12 amino acids. J gave up 6 bases and V 6 bases, and 4 bases lay outside the gene matches. The germline gives CDR1 SQVTM, CDR2 ANQGSEA.

J is TRBJ1-1 and V is TRBV7-2; 12 bases line up with TRBD1. J lost 11 bases, V lost 3 bases, and 10 bases had no gene match. Germline V CDR1 and CDR2: SGHTA, FQGNSA. The CDR3 runs to 15 residues. The CDR3 sequence: CASSFPLGQGARAFF. The CDR3 bases are TGTGCCAGCAGCTTTCCCCTGGGACAGGGGGCGCGGGCTTTCTTT.

This chain connects TRBV6-5 to TRBJ1-4; TRBD1 matches 10 bases. CDR3 size: 16 residues. The germline gives CDR1 MNHEY, CDR2 SVGAGI. The V gene end was trimmed by 4 bases and the J gene end by 7 bases; junction bases not matched to a gene: 9. The CDR3 loop reads CASSWGRRDRGEKLFF. The CDR3 DNA sequence: TGTGCCAGCAGTTGGGGCAGGCGGGACAGGGGTGAAAAACTGTTTTTT.

The chain joins TRBV7-2 to TRBJ2-3; 8 bases fit TRBD1. Germline CDR1 SGHTA, CDR2 FQGNSA. Losses at the gene ends were 5 bases for V and 5 bases for J; bases not matched to a gene: 6. The CDR3 covers 14 residues. CDR3 bases: TGTGCCAGCAGCCCCGACAGGGGCATAGATACGCAGTATTTT. The encoded protein is CASSPDRGIDTQYF.

CDR3 amino acids: CASSLVGQGGYGYTF. CDR3 bases: TGTGCCAGCAGCTTAGTGGGACAGGGTGGCTATGGCTACACCTTC. V and J are TRBV11-2 and TRBJ1-2, with 9 bases matching TRBD1. CDR1 is SGHAT, CDR2 FQNNGV, per germline. The J segment lost 4 bases and the V segment lost 1 base, leaving 4 bases of the junction unmatched. This CDR3 is 15 amino acids long. Filled out from reference TRBV11-2 and TRBJ1-2, the complete variable domain reads EAGVAQSPRYKIIEKRQSVAFWCNPISGHATLYWYQQILGQGPKLLIQFQNNGVVDDSQLPKDRFSAERLKGVDSTLKIQPAKLEDSAVYLCASSLVGQGGYGYTFGSGTRLTVV.

V and J are TRBV12-5 and TRBJ1-1, with D tentatively TRBD1 (6 bases). Germline V CDR1 and CDR2: LGHNT, FRNRAP. The length of the CDR3 is 16 residues. Trimming removed 5 bases from V and 4 bases from J, with 20 bases in between. The CDR3 is CASGPPQGGWGTEAFF. Here the CDR3 DNA reads TGTGCTAGTGGTCCTCCACAGGGAGGGTGGGGCACTGAAGCTTTCTTT.

This clone was found once. The CDR3 bases are TGTGCCAGCAGTTTGGTGCAGGACTTCTATGGCTACACCTTC. Translation gives CASSLVQDFYGYTF. The rearrangement links TRBV28 to TRBJ1-2; no reliable D call. Germline V lookup: CDR1 MDHEN, CDR2 SYDVKM. Trimming stripped 3 bases from V and 4 bases from J, with 12 bases between. The CDR3 runs 14 residues.

This chain joins TRBV19 and TRBJ1-1; D ambiguous. The CDR3 is 15 amino acids. Trimming took off 1 base at V and 5 bases at J, with 14 bases between the two ends. CDR1 is LNHDA and CDR2 is SQIVND in the germline V gene (reference sequence). The CDR3 protein is CASSIGAGFRTEAFF. The CDR3 DNA follows: TGTGCCAGTAGTATAGGGGCAGGATTTAGGACTGAAGCTTTCTTT.

The genes are TRBV4-3 and TRBJ2-3; 7 positions agree with TRBD2. CDR3 length: 13 amino acids. With 3 bases clipped from V and 6 bases from J, the junction kept 3 bases outside the gene matches. Germline V gene sequence: CDR1 LGHNA, CDR2 YSLEER. In DNA, the CDR3 is TGCGCCAGCAGCCAGCGGGGGTTGGATACGCAGTATTTT. This translates into CASSQRGLDTQYF.

The rearrangement joins TRBV9 to TRBJ2-6, with 7 nucleotides matching TRBD2. Looked up from germline, CDR1 is SGDLS and CDR2 is YYNGEE. With 0 bases clipped from V and 1 base from J, the junction kept 4 bases outside the gene matches. This CDR3 spans 17 amino acids. In DNA, the CDR3 is TGTGCCAGCAGCGTAGAGCGCGGGAGATCTGGGGCCAACGTCCTGACTTTC. Translated: CASSVERGRSGANVLTF. The variable domain in full, completed from reference TRBV9 and TRBJ2-6, reads DSGVTQTPKHLITATGQRVTLRCSPRSGDLSVYWYQQSLDQGLQFLIQYYNGEERAKGNILERFSAQQFPDLHSELNLSSLELGDSALYFCASSVERGRSGANVLTFGAGSRLTVL.

Details on this clone: Without the conserved terminal phenylalanine or tryptophan, this CDR3 likely stems from a read error. The chain recombines TRBV11-2 with TRBJ1-1; TRBD1 aligns across 8 bases. In germline, CDR1 is SGHAT, CDR2 FQNNGV. There are 15 residues in the CDR3. Trimming removed 4 bases from V and 5 bases from J; junction bases left unmatched: 9. CDR3 region: CASSSLRDRITEAFS. CDR3 nucleotide sequence: TGTGCCAGCAGCTCACTCCGGGACAGGATAACTGAAGCTTTCTCT.

The V call is TRBV6-5, the J call TRBJ1-2; D perhaps matches TRBD1 (5 bases). The V gene lost 4 bases and the J gene lost 4 bases, with 13 bases spanning the gap. The CDR3 is 14 residues long. Germline-derived CDR1 and CDR2 are MNHEY and SVGAGI. DNA of the CDR3: TGTGCCAGCAGTTCCAGGGAAGGGGTCTATGGCTACACCTTC. Its translation: CASSSREGVYGYTF.

The chain is built from TRBV19 and TRBJ2-3; D is possibly TRBD2 (6 bases). Trimming pared 6 bases from V and 2 bases from J, leaving 24 bases between. The CDR3 is 18 residues long. The germline V gene encodes CDR1 LNHDA and CDR2 SQIVND (reference sequence). The CDR3 is CASSGASVFLSLTDTQYF. The CDR3, as DNA: TGTGCCAGTAGCGGGGCTAGCGTCTTTCTATCTCTCACAGATACGCAGTATTTT.

This clone was seen once. The same CDR3 arises from other DNA sequences in this sample as well. The chain is built from TRBV2 and TRBJ1-1; D unresolved. The CDR3 consists of 13 residues. Trimming took 4 bases from V and 1 from J, leaving 7 bases between them. From germline, CDR1 is SNHLY and CDR2 FYNNEI. The CDR3 DNA reads TGTGCCAGCAGTGTCGAGGGGAACACTGAAGCTTTCTTT. Residues: CASSVEGNTEAFF.

A few counts support this clone. This rearrangement joins TRBV15 to TRBJ1-5, with D maybe TRBD1 (5 bases). This CDR3 region has 16 residues. CDR1 and CDR2 from the germline V gene are LNHNV and YYDKDF (reference sequence). V gave up 0 bases and J gave up 0 bases, with 9 bases separating them. The CDR3 DNA follows: TGTGCCACCAGCAGAGAGATAGGGGCTAGCAATCAGCCCCAGCATTTT. Translation gives CATSREIGASNQPQHF.

This clone was counted only a few times. This sequence joins TRBV5-1 and TRBJ1-1; D is uncertain. Germline V gives CDR1 SGHRS, CDR2 YFSETQ. The CDR3 length is 13 residues. Trimming shortened V by 1 base and J by 3 bases, and 7 bases separated the two germline ends. The CDR3 protein is CASSLLRDTEAFF. CDR3 coding DNA: TGCGCCAGCAGCTTGTTACGGGACACTGAAGCTTTCTTT.

Turning to this clone: A junction boundary mismatches the germline segment, possibly from a read error. This chain uses TRBV6-1 with TRBJ2-6; tentatively, D is TRBD1 (9 bases). The germline CDR1 and CDR2 sequences are MNHNS and SASEGT. The CDR3 is 17 residues long. The CDR3 region has the DNA TGTGCCAGCAGTGACCTACAGGGGGCCGGGGGGGCCAACGGCCTGACTTTC. Its translation is CASSDLQGAGGANGLTF.

This sequence joins TRBV11-3 and TRBJ2-1, with a tentative D call TRBD2 (5 bases). Germline-derived CDR1 and CDR2 are SGHNT and YENEEA. V lost 5 bases and J 5 bases, leaving 13 bases between the germline ends. The CDR3 length is 14 residues. The CDR3 coding sequence is TGTGCCAGCAGCCCCCCAGGACTTAACAATGAGCAGTTCTTC. Translation gives CASSPPGLNNEQFF.

The chain carries TRBV5-1 and TRBJ2-5; weak D call: TRBD2 (6 bases). In germline, CDR1 is SGHRS, CDR2 YFSETQ. V was cut by 0 bases and J by 5 bases, with 14 bases left in between. The CDR3 spans 15 residues. The CDR3 loop is CASSLGRGLMETQYF. The CDR3 DNA reads as TGCGCCAGCAGCTTGGGCCGAGGACTAATGGAGACCCAGTACTTC. Using reference TRBV5-1 and TRBJ2-5 for the parts outside the CDR3, the full variable domain is KAGVTQTPRYLIKTRGQQVTLSCSPISGHRSVSWYQQTPGQGLQFLFEYFSETQRNKGNFPGRFSGRQFSNSRSEMNVSTLELGDSALYLCASSLGRGLMETQYFGPGTRLLVL.

This clone was found a few times. The chain joins TRBV4-1 to TRBJ1-1; TRBD1 is a possible D gene (5 bases). Trimming cost V 0 bases and J 13 bases, with 15 bases left between them. Germline loops: CDR1 MGHRA, CDR2 YSYEKL. The CDR3 has 13 amino acids. CDR3 nucleotide sequence: TGCGCCAGCAGCCAAGATATGCGGTTAGGGGTTTTCTTT. Its protein product is CASSQDMRLGVFF.

The chain combines TRBV7-8 with TRBJ2-5; possible D gene TRBD1, 5 bases. This CDR3 contains 13 residues. Trimming left V 5 bases short and J 5 bases short, with 12 bases between. Germline V CDR1 and CDR2: SGHVS, FQNEAQ. CDR3 residues: CASSGPAGETQYF. DNA for the CDR3: TGTGCCAGCAGCGGGCCGGCAGGGGAGACCCAGTACTTC.

In this sample, this clone turned up once. V usage is TRBV2 and J usage is TRBJ1-4; D remains ambiguous. V lost 3 bases and J lost 12, with 14 bases in between. Per germline, CDR1 SNHLY and CDR2 FYNNEI. This CDR3 comprises 13 residues. Here the CDR3 DNA reads TGTGCCAGCAGTGATCAGTCCCGCGGAGAACTGTTTTTT. Translation: CASSDQSRGELFF.

The chain couples TRBV28 to TRBJ2-5, with D hard to call. The DNA matches TRBJ2-7 better at its end, which makes the J call doubtful. Germline V gene data show CDR1 as MDHEN and CDR2 as SYDVKM. This CDR3 region has 14 residues. CDR3 loop: CASSEVTGSYEQYF. CDR3 sequence (DNA): TGTGCCAGCAGTGAAGTGACTGGCTCCTACGAGCAGTACTTC.

The sample holds a few counts of this clone. The chain has TRBV4-2 and TRBJ2-3; maybe TRBD2 (6 bases). The ends were cut back, 3 bases at V and 2 bases at J, with 12 bases in the middle. CDR1 LGHNA and CDR2 YNFKEQ come from the germline V gene. The CDR3 runs 15 residues. CDR3 DNA: TGTGCCAGCAGCCAGGAGGGCCAACCCACAGATACGCAGTATTTT. Protein sequence: CASSQEGQPTDTQYF.

This clone has only a few counts. The chain recombines TRBV9 with TRBJ2-5, with 9 positions matching TRBD2. The J call is uncertain, as TRBJ2-7 better fits the DNA end. The CDR3 totals 16 residues. Germline V gene lookup returns CDR1 SGDLS and CDR2 YYNGEE. The CDR3 bases are TGTGCCAGCAGCGTAGGGTCTAGCGGGGTGGACTACGAGCAGTACTTC. Translation gives CASSVGSSGVDYEQYF.

This clone was detected only once. This rearrangement joins TRBV30 to TRBJ1-3, with 8 bases matching TRBD1. Per germline, CDR1 GTSNPN and CDR2 SVGIG (reference sequence). Trimming at V came to 5 bases and at J to 0 bases, leaving 0 bases not matched to a gene. The length of the CDR3 is 13 residues. The CDR3 sequence: CAWGQGSGNTIYF. CDR3 in DNA: TGTGCCTGGGGACAGGGCTCTGGAAACACCATATATTTT.

The CDR3 nucleotides are TGTGCCAGCATTAGGGGCGCGAACACTGAAGCTTTCTTT. Translating gives CASIRGANTEAFF. The rearrangement joins TRBV6-5 to TRBJ1-1; perhaps TRBD1 as D (5 bases). Trimming took 7 bases from V and 1 from J, leaving 10 bases between them. The V gene's germline CDR1 is MNHEY and CDR2 SVGAGI. The CDR3 totals 13 residues.

The V gene is TRBV5-1, the J gene TRBJ2-7; D may be TRBD1 (6 bases). V lost 4 bases and J 0 bases, leaving 17 bases between the germline ends. CDR1 is SGHRS, CDR2 YFSETQ, per germline. The CDR3 loop spans 16 amino acids. CDR3 residues: CASSRGGGASSYEQYF. In DNA form, the CDR3 reads TGCGCCAGCAGCCGAGGGGGTGGGGCTAGCTCCTACGAGCAGTACTTC. Combining the CDR3 with reference TRBV5-1 and TRBJ2-7 gives the whole variable domain KAGVTQTPRYLIKTRGQQVTLSCSPISGHRSVSWYQQTPGQGLQFLFEYFSETQRNKGNFPGRFSGRQFSNSRSEMNVSTLELGDSALYLCASSRGGGASSYEQYFGPGTRLTVT.

The sample holds a few counts of this clone. The chain combines TRBV27 with TRBJ2-3; 9 positions agree with TRBD2. V was pared by 2 bases and J by 0 bases, with 6 bases of the junction left unmatched. The CDR3 length is 17 residues. Germline-derived CDR1 and CDR2 are MNHEY and SMNVEV (reference sequence). This CDR3 reads CASSLGLASPSTDTQYF. In nucleotides, the CDR3 is TGTGCCAGCAGTTTAGGACTAGCGAGCCCTAGCACAGATACGCAGTATTTT.

This sequence joins TRBV29-1 and TRBJ1-2; D is uncertain. V was clipped by 3 bases and J by 4 bases, with 3 bases between them. Germline assignment: CDR1 SQVTM and CDR2 ANQGSEA. CDR3 length equals 10 residues. The CDR3 loop is CSVDSYGYTF. DNA for the CDR3: TGCAGCGTTGACAGCTATGGCTACACCTTC.